The following is a T cell receptor beta chain sequence with its context. An end of the junction does not agree with germline; a read error may underlie this. Assay used: immunoSEQ multiplex PCR; TCRdb lists only in-frame clones, some missing. This table has 90,000 to 120,000 clones, roughly 92% appearing once. This entry belongs to a study of blood T cell repertoires in COVID-19. This receptor was obtained from a man between 60 and 75 years old with acute or convalescent COVID-19. The sample was peripheral blood.

The chain's CDR3 is CVSSRTWDRGPQDTQYF. The CDR3 DNA reads as TGTGTCAGCAGCAGAACGTGGGACAGGGGGCCACAAGATACGCAGTATTTT. This chain uses TRBV5-8 with TRBJ2-3; 12 bases fit TRBD1. This CDR3 spans 17 amino acids. The germline CDR1 and CDR2 sequences are SGHTS and YDEGEE.